This is a list of T cell receptor beta chains from one sample in a study of T cells in Graves' hyperthyroidism and ophthalmopathy. TCRdb re-derived calls from the multiplex PCR reads in MiXCR, one entry per CDR3 protein. Among 280,000 or so distinct CDR3 sequences, 13% to 15% were seen once, and the ten largest hold roughly 30%. Sequencing was done on a sample of blood. These receptors all come from a woman aged 45-59 years with Graves' hyperthyroidism that later progressed to Graves' ophthalmopathy. Each CDR3 is given with its conserved first and last residue. D genes are given only for firm matches.

d_call v_call cdr3_aa
TRBD1 TRBV18 CASSAYQGADTQYF
NA TRBV18 CASSPGAGDEQYF
TRBD2 TRBV30 CAVGPGGGEQFF
TRBD1 TRBV9 CASSAGDRDYGYTF
NA TRBV28 CASSSDSVYGYTF
NA TRBV11-3 CASSLVVDTEAFF
NA TRBV14 CASSQVPLLGYTF
NA TRBV7-3 CASSPGQGRWQFF
NA TRBV20-1 CSAGDSTYEQYF
TRBD1 TRBV5-1 CASSLNTGGIYEQYF